The clone carrying this T cell receptor (beta chain) has only a few counts. These data originate in a study of blood T cells in healthy people across ages. Combining a sample-barcoded 5' primer with a J-beta primer mix, a second PCR ran for about 6 to 12 cycles. TCRdb redid the calling of the 5' RACE reads with MiXCR, one entry per CDR3 protein. Seen here are 1.2 million to 1.5 million distinct CDR3 sequences, approximately 63% observed once, and the top ten hold 5% to 7%. The CDR3 length is 17 residues. With V trimmed by 0 bases and J by 8 bases, 12 bases remained unmatched. Germline V gives CDR1 LGHNA, CDR2 YNFKEQ.

The specimen was blood. This sequence joins TRBV4-2 and TRBJ2-1, with 8 positions matching TRBD2. This clonotype was obtained from a young man in good health. CDR3 sequence: CASSQDGSQERGYEQFF. For the CDR3, the DNA is TGTGCCAGCAGCCAAGATGGGTCACAGGAGCGGGGGTATGAGCAGTTCTTC.